This T cell receptor (beta chain) was identified in a study of blood T cell repertoires in COVID-19 (dated by TCRdb to between 2020 and 2021). About the investigation overall: Samples covering the acute and convalescent phases of COVID-19 were provided by collaborators in the United States, Italy and Spain. Samples came from the ongoing ImmuneRACE study (first 160 participants) plus 1,254 subjects from 6 global collaborators. Where available, HLA class I and class II types were obtained from metadata supplied by the sample provider rather than from assay-based typing. Deeply sampled blood TCRbeta repertoires from subjects exposed to, actively infected with, or recovered from COVID-19 were included in the dataset. Sample metadata almost always included a de-identified subject ID, COVID-19 status, age in years and sex. The prospective study material was composed of cDNA or gDNA derived from T cells, B-cell-depleted T cells, or PBMCs. The repertoires were released in a freely available public database meant as a resource for research on the immune response to SARS-CoV-2. General conclusions and limits of the study: How much clinical and demographic metadata was included differed by source and by participant, and the metadata was provided uncurated.

This clone appeared a single time. Which antigen it targets is not known. Base qualities are not at hand, and no much larger clone is one base apart. Reading the germline V gene gives CDR1 SQVTM and CDR2 ANQGSEA. The CDR3 holds 11 amino acids from the cysteine to the phenylalanine. The only DNA kept is the CDR3, 33 bases in frame from the first base. V and J lose 7 bases and 6 bases, and a span of 12 bases separates them. Another Seattle source contributed samples from volunteer blood donors who had recovered from COVID-19. Whole blood was collected in K2EDTA tubes by collaborating institutions according to the institutions' own protocols. For TCRbeta analysis, collaborators shipped samples as frozen whole blood, isolated PBMCs, or DNA extracted from either of those sample types. The immunoSEQ Assay, a bias-controlled multiplex PCR, was used to amplify TCRbeta CDR3 regions from genomic DNA. On the study's bioinformatics: The number of nucleated cells in each sample was estimated from the amplification of reference gene primers within the assay. To quantify the absolute abundance of each unique TCRbeta CDR3 rearrangement, sequence reads were collapsed and filtered. For each sample, productive Simpson clonality was calculated as the square root of Simpson's diversity index across productive rearrangements. The table comes from immuneACCESS by way of TCRdb, which keeps in-frame sequences with V and J called. Part of the clones is missing from these tables; in studies checked, under half for an unresolved V gene and the rest for unknown reasons. The V and J calls and clone size come from that table; D and trimming were worked out from the DNA. For this sample the table gives 200,000 to 250,000 clones, of which around 87% were detected only once. The ten largest clones capture 3% of the sample.

Rearrangement joined TRBV29-1 to TRBJ1-1; TRBD1 might be the D gene, on 5 matching bases. This receptor was taken from a woman in her twenties or thirties who had recovered from COVID-19. Specimen: peripheral blood. The nucleotide sequence reads as follows: TGCAGCGAGGGCGGGGCTCCTGAAGCTTTCTTT. Its protein is CSEGGAPEAFF.